Listed below are T cell receptor beta chains from one sample, sequenced in a study of shared clonotypes between healthy human individuals. The protocol was immunoSEQ multiplex PCR, while the TCRdb copy is restricted to in-frame clones and leaves out a portion. The sample has about 2 million clones, about 95% seen once. The sample taken for sequencing was naive CD8+ T cells sorted from blood. These receptor sequences come from a man in his late teens or twenties in good health. Each CDR3 is given with its conserved first and last residue. D genes are given only for firm matches. The size entry is marked missing in some rows and otherwise reads once, few, many or a size class.

.	TRBV27	TRBJ2-7	.	TGTGCCAGCAGGGTTGGGTACGAGCAGTACTTC	CASRVGYEQYF
.	TRBV13	TRBJ2-7	TRBD1	TGTGCCAGCAGCCGGGGACAGGCCTACGAGCAGTACTTC	CASSRGQAYEQYF
.	TRBV5-8	TRBJ2-7	TRBD1	TGTGCCAGCACACCGCGCGACAGGGACTACGAGCAGTACTTC	CASTPRDRDYEQYF
few	TRBV15	TRBJ1-3	.	TGTGCCACCAGCAGAGATCGGGGGTCTGGAAACACCATATATTTT	CATSRDRGSGNTIYF
.	TRBV7-2	TRBJ1-1	.	TGTGCCAGCAGCTTAGATTGGGGGTCTGAAGCTTTCTTT	CASSLDWGSEAFF
.	TRBV13	TRBJ2-7	TRBD1	TGTGCCAGCAGCTTAGGGACAGGGGACGAGCAGTACTTC	CASSLGTGDEQYF
.	TRBV2	TRBJ1-1	TRBD1	TGTGCCAGCAGTGGGTTCCAACAGGGGGCCAACACTGAAGCTTTCTTT	CASSGFQQGANTEAFF
.	TRBV5-1	TRBJ2-7	TRBD1	TGCGCCAGCAGCTTGGTTGAGGGACAGGCCTACGAGCAGTACTTC	CASSLVEGQAYEQYF
once	TRBV30	TRBJ1-1	.	TGTGCCTGGAGTGGAGAACAAACGCCCAAGGAAGCTTTCTTT	CAWSGEQTPKEAFF
.	TRBV11-2	TRBJ2-5	.	TGTGCCAGCAGCTTAAGGGCTAGCGAATTCCAAGAGACCCAGTACTTC	CASSLRASEFQETQYF
.	TRBV9	TRBJ2-2	.	TGTGCCAGCAGCCCCGCAAGCAGGGGTCTGCTTTCCGGGGAGCTGTTTTTT	CASSPASRGLLSGELFF
once	TRBV5-1	TRBJ2-7	TRBD1	TGCGCCAGCAGCTTACAGGGGTCTTCCTACGAGCAGTACTTC	CASSLQGSSYEQYF
.	TRBV27	TRBJ2-1	.	TGTGCCAGCAGGGATGTGAGTGGCTCCTACAATGAGCAGTTCTTC	CASRDVSGSYNEQFF
once	TRBV7-9	TRBJ2-7	TRBD1	TGTGCCAGCAGCCAGGGGGCTGGTGAGCAGTACTTC	CASSQGAGEQYF
.	TRBV27	TRBJ1-1	.	TGTGCCAGCACCTCGGGAGGGGGAAGCACTGAAGCTTTCTTT	CASTSGGGSTEAFF
.	TRBV19	TRBJ1-4	TRBD1	TGTGCCAGTAGCCGCGACAGGGAAGCGACTAATGAAAAACTGTTTTTT	CASSRDREATNEKLFF
.	TRBV5-4	TRBJ1-2	.	TGTGCCAGCAGATCGTCGGGGAGCATGATCTATGGCTACACCTTC	CASRSSGSMIYGYTF